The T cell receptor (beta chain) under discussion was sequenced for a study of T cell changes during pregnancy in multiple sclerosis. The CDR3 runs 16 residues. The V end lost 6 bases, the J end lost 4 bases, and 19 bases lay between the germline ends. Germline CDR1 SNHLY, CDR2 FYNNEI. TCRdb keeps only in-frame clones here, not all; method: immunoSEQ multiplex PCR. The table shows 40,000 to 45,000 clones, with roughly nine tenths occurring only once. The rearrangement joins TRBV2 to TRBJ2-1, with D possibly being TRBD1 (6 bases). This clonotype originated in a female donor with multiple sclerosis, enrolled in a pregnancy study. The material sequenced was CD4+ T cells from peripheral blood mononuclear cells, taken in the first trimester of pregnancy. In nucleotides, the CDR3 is TGTGCCAGCAGCGCAGGGGTGTTTATGGTTTACAATGAGCAGTTCTTC. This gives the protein CASSAGVFMVYNEQFF.